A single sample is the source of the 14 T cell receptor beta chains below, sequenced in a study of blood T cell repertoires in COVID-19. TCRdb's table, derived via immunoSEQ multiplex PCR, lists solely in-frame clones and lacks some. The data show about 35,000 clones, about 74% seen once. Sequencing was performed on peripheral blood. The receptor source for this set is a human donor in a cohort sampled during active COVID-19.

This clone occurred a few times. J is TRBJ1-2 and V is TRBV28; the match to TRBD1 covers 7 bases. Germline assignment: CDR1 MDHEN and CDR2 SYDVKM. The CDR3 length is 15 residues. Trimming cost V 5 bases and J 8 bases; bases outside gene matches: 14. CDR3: CASSPDRVGSGGYTF. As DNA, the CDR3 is TGTGCCAGCAGTCCTGACAGGGTGGGTAGTGGCGGCTACACCTTC.

CDR3 DNA: TGTGCCATCAGGGCACAGGACCACCAGCCCCAGCATTTT. This translates into CAIRAQDHQPQHF. V and J are TRBV10-3 and TRBJ1-5, with D tentatively TRBD1 (5 bases). The CDR3 spans 13 residues. V was cut by 6 bases and J by 7 bases, with 13 bases left in between. Germline V gene data show CDR1 as ENHRY and CDR2 as SYGVKD.

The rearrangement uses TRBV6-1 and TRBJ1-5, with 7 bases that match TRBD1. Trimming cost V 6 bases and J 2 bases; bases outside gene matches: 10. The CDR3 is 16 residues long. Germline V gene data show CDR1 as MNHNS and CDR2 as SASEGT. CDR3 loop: CASSEQRTGGNQPQHF. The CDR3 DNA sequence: TGTGCCAGCAGCGAACAAAGAACAGGGGGCAATCAGCCCCAGCATTTT.

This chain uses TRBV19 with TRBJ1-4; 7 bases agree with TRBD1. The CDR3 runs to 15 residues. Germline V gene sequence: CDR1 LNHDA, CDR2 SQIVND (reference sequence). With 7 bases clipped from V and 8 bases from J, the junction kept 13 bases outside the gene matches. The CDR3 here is CASMERFRGVEKLFF. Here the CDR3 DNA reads TGTGCCAGTATGGAGCGGTTCAGGGGGGTCGAAAAACTGTTTTTT.

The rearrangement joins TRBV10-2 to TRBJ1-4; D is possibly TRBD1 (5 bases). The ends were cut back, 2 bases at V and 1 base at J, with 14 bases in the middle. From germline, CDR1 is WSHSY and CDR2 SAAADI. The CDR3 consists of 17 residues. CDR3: CASSEGRRGLTNEKLFF. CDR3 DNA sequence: TGCGCCAGCAGTGAGGGGCGAAGGGGCCTAACTAATGAAAAACTGTTTTTT.

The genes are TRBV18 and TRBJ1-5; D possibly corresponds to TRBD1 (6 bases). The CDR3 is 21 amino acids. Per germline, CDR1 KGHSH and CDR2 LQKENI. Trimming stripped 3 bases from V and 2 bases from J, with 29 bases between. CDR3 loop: CASSPIRVDGGRLGGNQPQHF. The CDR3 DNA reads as TGTGCCAGCTCACCGATTCGGGTTGACGGGGGGCGCCTTGGGGGCAATCAGCCCCAGCATTTT. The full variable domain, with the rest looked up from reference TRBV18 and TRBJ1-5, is NAGVMQNPRHLVRRRGQEARLRCSPMKGHSHVYWYRQLPEEGLKFMVYLQKENIIDESGMPKERFSAEFPKEGPSILRIQQVVRGDSAAYFCASSPIRVDGGRLGGNQPQHFGDGTRLSIL.

CDR3 amino acids: CASSQGARGYTF. The CDR3 nucleotides read TGTGCCAGCAGTCAGGGGGCTCGCGGCTACACCTTC. The gene calls are TRBV6-6 and TRBJ1-2, with TRBD1 identical over 8 bases. The CDR3 has 12 amino acids. V lost 5 bases to trimming and J lost 8 bases; unmatched junction nucleotides: 4. In germline, CDR1 is MNHNY, CDR2 SVGAGI (reference sequence).

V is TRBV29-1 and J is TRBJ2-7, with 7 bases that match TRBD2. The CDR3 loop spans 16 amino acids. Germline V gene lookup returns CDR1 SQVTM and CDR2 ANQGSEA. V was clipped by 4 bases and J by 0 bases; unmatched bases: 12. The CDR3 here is CSVVLSERGVSYEQYF. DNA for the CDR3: TGCAGCGTTGTTTTGTCTGAGCGGGGAGTCTCCTACGAGCAGTACTTC.

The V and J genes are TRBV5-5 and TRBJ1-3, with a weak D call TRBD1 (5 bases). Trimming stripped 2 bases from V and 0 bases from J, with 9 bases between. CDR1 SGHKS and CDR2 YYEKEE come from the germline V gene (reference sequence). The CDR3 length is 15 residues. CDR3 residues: CASSFDRRSGNTIYF. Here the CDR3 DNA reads TGTGCCAGCAGCTTTGACAGACGCTCTGGAAACACCATATATTTT.

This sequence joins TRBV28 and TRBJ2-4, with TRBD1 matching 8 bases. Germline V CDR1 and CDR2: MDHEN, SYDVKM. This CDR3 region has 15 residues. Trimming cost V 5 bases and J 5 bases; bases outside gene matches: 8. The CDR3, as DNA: TGTGCCAGCAGTGCTAAGGACAGGGTCCAAAACATTCAGTACTTC. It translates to CASSAKDRVQNIQYF.

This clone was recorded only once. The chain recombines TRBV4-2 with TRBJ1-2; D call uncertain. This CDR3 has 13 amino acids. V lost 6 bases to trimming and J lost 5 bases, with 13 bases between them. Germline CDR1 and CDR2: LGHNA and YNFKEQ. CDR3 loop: CASSRLEGYGYTF. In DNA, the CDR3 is TGTGCCAGCAGTCGACTGGAAGGATATGGCTACACCTTC.

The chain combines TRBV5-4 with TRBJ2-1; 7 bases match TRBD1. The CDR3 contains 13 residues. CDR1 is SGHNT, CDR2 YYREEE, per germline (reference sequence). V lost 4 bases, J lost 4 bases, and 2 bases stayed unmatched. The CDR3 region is CASSEGQYNEQFF. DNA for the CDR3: TGTGCCAGCAGCGAGGGACAGTACAATGAGCAGTTCTTC.

The CDR3 here is CASSKGTRSNEQFF. As DNA, the CDR3 is TGTGCCAGCAGTAAGGGGACTAGGTCCAATGAGCAGTTCTTC. The chain employs TRBV6-4 and TRBJ2-1; 8 nucleotides match TRBD2. Germline V lookup: CDR1 MRHNA, CDR2 SNTAGT. V shed 5 bases, J shed 6 bases, and the junction held 6 bases outside the gene matches. The CDR3 extends over 14 amino acids.

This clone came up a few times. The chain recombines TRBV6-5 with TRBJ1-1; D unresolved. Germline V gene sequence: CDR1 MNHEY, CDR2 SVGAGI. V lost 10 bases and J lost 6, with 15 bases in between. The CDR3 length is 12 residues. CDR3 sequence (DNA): TGTGCCACCCGATCCCGGGTTGCTGAAGCTTTCTTT. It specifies CATRSRVAEAFF.